This T cell receptor beta chain appears in the sequencing data of a study of T-cell reconstitution after alpha-beta-depleted transplantation in children. General study results and limits: The main origin of T-cell counts and diversity one year after transplant was newly produced T cells. Surviving recipient T cells and thymic progenitors accounted for the high day-60 TCRbeta diversity observed in some patients. Reportedly, alpha-beta T cells present about two months post-transplant originated from several hundred expanded clones of graft origin.

Unique molecular identifiers featured in how the TCRbeta library was prepared. Each CDR3 protein is one row after TCRdb ran MiXCR on the PCR reads. Of under 400,000 distinct CDR3 sequences listed, approximately 20% are singletons. This CDR3 comprises 16 residues. Germline CDR1 is LGHDT and CDR2 is YNNKEL (reference sequence). With regard to this clonotype: The antigen is not known. The junction does not match germline at one end; this may be a read error.

J is TRBJ2-7 and V is TRBV3-1; 9 positions match TRBD1. The receptor's source is a male patient aged 10 to 17 who had a stem cell transplant for acute lymphoblastic leukemia, so the T cells may come from the graft donor. Sequenced material: PBMCs, mostly from graft donor cells, taken 180 days after TCRalphabeta/CD19-depleted stem cell transplant. CDR3 residues: CASSLRTGAFPLLWNF. CDR3 DNA sequence: TGTGCCAGCAGCCTAAGGACAGGGGCCTTCCCCCTACTATGGAACTTC.